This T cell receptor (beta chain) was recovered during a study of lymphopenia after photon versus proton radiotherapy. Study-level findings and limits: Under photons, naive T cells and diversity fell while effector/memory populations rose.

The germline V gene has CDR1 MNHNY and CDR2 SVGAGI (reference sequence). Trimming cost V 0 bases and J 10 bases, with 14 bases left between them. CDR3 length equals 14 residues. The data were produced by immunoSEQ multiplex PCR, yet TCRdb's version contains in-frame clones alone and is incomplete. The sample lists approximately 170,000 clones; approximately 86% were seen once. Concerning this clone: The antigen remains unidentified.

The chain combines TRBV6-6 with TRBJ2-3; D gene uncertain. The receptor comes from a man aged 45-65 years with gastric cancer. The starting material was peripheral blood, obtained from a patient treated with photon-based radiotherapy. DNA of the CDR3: TGTGCCAGCAGTTACTCGGGGTTACCGGGCGCGCAGTATTTT. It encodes CASSYSGLPGAQYF.